This TCR beta chain was sequenced in a study of CD8+ T cells in alopecia areata. In the study overall: For the treated group, dosing was oral tofacitinib at 5 to 10 mg twice daily.

V dropped 1 base and J dropped 6 bases, with 10 bases sitting between them. Germline V gene lookup returns CDR1 LNHNV and CDR2 YYDKDF (reference sequence). The CDR3 covers 13 residues. Extraction and reverse transcription of RNA yielded cDNA as the sequencing template. The method was immunoSEQ multiplex PCR; TCRdb's version includes in-frame clones alone and lacks a portion of them. This sample has 150,000 or so clones, with about nine tenths found just once. The specimen comprised CD8+ T cells sorted from blood, sampled at week 0. The clonotype was recovered from a human donor with alopecia areata. The V gene is TRBV15, the J gene TRBJ2-7; tentatively, D is TRBD2 (5 bases). CDR3: CATSRVGVPEQYF. DNA of the CDR3: TGTGCCACCAGCAGAGTGGGAGTACCCGAGCAGTACTTC.